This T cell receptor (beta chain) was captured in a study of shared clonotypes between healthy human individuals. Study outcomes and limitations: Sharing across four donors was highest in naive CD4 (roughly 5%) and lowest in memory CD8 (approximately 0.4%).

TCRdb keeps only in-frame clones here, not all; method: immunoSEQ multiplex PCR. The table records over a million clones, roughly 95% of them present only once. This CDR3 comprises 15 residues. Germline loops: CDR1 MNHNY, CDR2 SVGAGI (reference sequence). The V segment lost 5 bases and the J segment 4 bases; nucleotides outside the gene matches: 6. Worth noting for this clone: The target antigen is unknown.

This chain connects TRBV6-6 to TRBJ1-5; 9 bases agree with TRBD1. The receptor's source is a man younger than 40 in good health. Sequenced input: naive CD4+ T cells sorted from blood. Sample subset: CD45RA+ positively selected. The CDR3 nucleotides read TGTGCCAGCAGTCCAACCGGGACAGGGAATCAGCCCCAGCATTTT. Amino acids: CASSPTGTGNQPQHF.